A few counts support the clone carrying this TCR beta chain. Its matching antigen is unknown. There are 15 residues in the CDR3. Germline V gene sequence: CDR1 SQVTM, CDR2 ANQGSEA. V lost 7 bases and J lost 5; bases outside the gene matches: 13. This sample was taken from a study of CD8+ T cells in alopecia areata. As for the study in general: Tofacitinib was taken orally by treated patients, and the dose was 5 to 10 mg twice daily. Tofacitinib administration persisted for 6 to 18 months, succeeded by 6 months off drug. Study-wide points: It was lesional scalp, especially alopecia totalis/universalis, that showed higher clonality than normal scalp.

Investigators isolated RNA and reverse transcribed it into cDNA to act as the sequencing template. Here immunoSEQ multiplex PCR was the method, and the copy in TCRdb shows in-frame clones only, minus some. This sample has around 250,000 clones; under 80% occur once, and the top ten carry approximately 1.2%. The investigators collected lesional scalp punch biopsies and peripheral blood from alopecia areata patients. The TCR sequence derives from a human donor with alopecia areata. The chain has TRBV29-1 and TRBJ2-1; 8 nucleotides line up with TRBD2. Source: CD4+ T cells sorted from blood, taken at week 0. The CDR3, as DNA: TGCAGCGCCGAACGGATTCGGGGGGGACACAATGAGCAGTTCTTC. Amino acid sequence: CSAERIRGGHNEQFF.